A selection of T cell receptor beta chains follows, all from one sample in a study of human T cells and chemical hapten exposure. TCRdb reprocessed the RACE reads with MiXCR, giving one entry per CDR3 protein. The sample holds tens of thousands of distinct CDR3 sequences, roughly 13% seen once. The sequences come from whole blood, collected in connection with sensitization to the hapten diphenylcyclopropenone (DPC). The receptor set was obtained from a woman between 50 and 59 years old with alopecia areata. Some clones in this sample may be carry-over from other donors' samples. CDR3s include the opening cysteine and the closing phenylalanine or tryptophan. The D gene is left open where the match is weak. Clone size is given for some rows only: seen once, a few or many times, or a class if the clone is expanded.

j_call | v_call | d_call | clone_size | cdr3_nt | cdr3_aa
TRBJ2-1 | TRBV6-2/TRBV6-3 | NA | many | TGTGCCAGCAGTACAAGTTCCTACAATGAGCAGTTCTTC | CASSTSSYNEQFF
TRBJ1-1 | TRBV18 | TRBD1 | few | TGTGCCAGCTCACCAGACAGGGGCCCAGCTGAAGCTTTCTTT | CASSPDRGPAEAFF
TRBJ2-2 | TRBV5-4 | NA | few | TGTGCCAGCAGCTCAGGACTCAGGAACACCGGGGAGCTGTTTTTT | CASSSGLRNTGELFF
TRBJ2-1 | TRBV6-2/TRBV6-3 | NA | many | TGTGCCAGCAGTCCCTTTGGCGGGGCCTCCTACAATGAGCAGTTCTTC | CASSPFGGASYNEQFF
TRBJ2-7 | TRBV6-5 | NA | NA | TGTGCCAGCCTCTCGTCTTGGCGGTCCTACGAGCAGTACTTC | CASLSSWRSYEQYF
TRBJ2-2 | TRBV3-1 | NA | NA | TGTGCCAGCAGCCATAGTGCCGGGGAGCTGTTTTTT | CASSHSAGELFF
TRBJ1-2 | TRBV20-1 | NA | many | TGCAGTGCCATGCTAGATATCGCAGGAGCGGGCTACACCTTC | CSAMLDIAGAGYTF
TRBJ2-1 | TRBV12-3/TRBV12-4 | TRBD2 | NA | TGTGCCAGCAGTTTAGGTTCGGCTAGCAGCGGGGATGAGCAGTTCTTC | CASSLGSASSGDEQFF
TRBJ2-1 | TRBV20-1 | NA | NA | TGCAGTGGTTTGCGGGTTTACAATGAGCAGTTCTTC | CSGLRVYNEQFF
TRBJ1-1 | TRBV18 | NA | many | TGTGCCAGCTATCGAACCATGAACACTGAAGCTTTCTTT | CASYRTMNTEAFF
TRBJ1-4 | TRBV5-1 | TRBD1 | many | TGCGCCAGCAGATCTGACAGGGGTAGTGAAAAACTGTTTTTT | CASRSDRGSEKLFF
TRBJ1-2 | TRBV3-1 | NA | many | TGTGCCAGCAGCGAAACAACCAGGGGATCCGGCTACACCTTC | CASSETTRGSGYTF
TRBJ2-3 | TRBV6-2/TRBV6-3 | TRBD2 | NA | TGTGCCAGCAGCCTGGGACTAGCGGGAGGTTACTATGGCACAGATACGCAGTATTTT | CASSLGLAGGYYGTDTQYF
TRBJ2-1 | TRBV12-3/TRBV12-4 | TRBD2 | few | TGTGCCAGCAGTTTACTAGCGGGGCCCTACAATGAGCAGTTCTTC | CASSLLAGPYNEQFF
TRBJ2-6 | TRBV6-6 | NA | NA | TGTGCCAGCAGACCACAGGGAACCCCTGGGGCCAACGTCCTGACTTTC | CASRPQGTPGANVLTF
TRBJ1-5 | TRBV11-2 | NA | few | TGTGCCAGCAGCTTATCGACTGGGCCCCAGCATTTT | CASSLSTGPQHF
TRBJ2-3 | TRBV21-1 | NA | NA | TGTGCCAGCAGCAAACCCGGTAGTTGTCGGAGCACAGATACGCAGTATTTT | CASSKPGSCRSTDTQYF
TRBJ1-6 | TRBV20-1 | NA | many | TGCAGTGCTAGTTACAGCTCCTATAATTCACCCCTCCACTTT | CSASYSSYNSPLHF
TRBJ2-7 | TRBV7-8 | NA | many | TGTGCCAGCAGCTCCGCGGGGGACATATACGAGCAGTACTTC | CASSSAGDIYEQYF
TRBJ1-1 | TRBV29-1 | NA | NA | TGCAGCGCCTCAGTAAGGAACACTGAAGCTTTCTTT | CSASVRNTEAFF
TRBJ1-5 | TRBV12-3/TRBV12-4 | NA | NA | TGTGCCAGCAGGCCGGGTGATCAGCCCCAGCATTTT | CASRPGDQPQHF